The entry that follows covers one T cell receptor (beta chain) sequence. Produced via immunoSEQ multiplex PCR; TCRdb's table is partial and in-frame only. The sample contains approximately 71,000 clones, roughly 84% of which appear only once. The sample is drawn from a study of PD-L1 blockade in urothelial cancer. Time point denoted: pretreatment peripheral blood. V lost 8 bases and J lost 3; bases outside the gene matches: 3. This CDR3 is 13 amino acids long. CDR1 and CDR2 from the germline V gene are MNHNS and SASEGT. The sequencing here drew on PBMCs, taken around atezolizumab (anti-PD-L1) treatment. The sequence derives from a woman in her 70s with urothelial cancer. This rearrangement joins TRBV6-1 to TRBJ1-1; the match to TRBD1 covers 10 bases. CDR3 region: CASRQGAYTEAFF. CDR3 sequence (DNA): TGTGCCAGCCGACAGGGGGCCTACACTGAAGCTTTCTTT.